Below are 24 T cell receptor beta chains sequenced from a single sample in a study of graft-versus-host responses after intestinal transplantation. TCRdb's table, derived via immunoSEQ multiplex PCR, lists solely in-frame clones and lacks some. The sample lists under 140,000 clones, around 95% seen once, with around 0.49% in the top ten. The antigens these receptors bind are not known. The source was unstimulated CD8+ T cells sorted from spleen or lymph node cells, collected before intestinal transplant. The receptors derive from a human donor who received an intestinal transplant.

This rearrangement joins TRBV9 to TRBJ1-1, with D possibly TRBD1 on 6 matching bases. V was pared by 4 bases and J by 0 bases, with 10 bases between. The CDR3 covers 14 residues. Germline V CDR1 and CDR2: SGDLS, YYNGEE. This chain's CDR3 is CASSSGQMNTEAFF. DNA of the CDR3: TGTGCCAGCAGCTCAGGACAGATGAACACTGAAGCTTTCTTT.

The chain couples TRBV19 to TRBJ1-1; D gene uncertain. This CDR3 comprises 13 residues. Germline CDR1 is LNHDA and CDR2 is SQIVND (reference sequence). Trimming took 6 bases from V and 1 from J, leaving 9 bases between them. The CDR3 sequence is CASRPSSNTEAFF. CDR3 nucleotide sequence: TGTGCCAGTAGGCCTTCTTCGAACACTGAAGCTTTCTTT.

This sequence joins TRBV5-1 and TRBJ1-2; TRBD1 might be the D (5 bases). The V gene lost 1 base and the J gene lost 5 bases, with 9 bases spanning the gap. The CDR3 covers 13 residues. Germline CDR1 reads SGHRS; CDR2 reads YFSETQ. CDR3 DNA: TGCGCCAGCAGCTTGAATGGGGCATATGGCTACACCTTC. It codes for CASSLNGAYGYTF.

CDR3 loop: CASSPAPGRLAKNIQYF. The CDR3 nucleotides read TGTGCCAGCAGCCCCGCCCCCGGGAGGCTAGCCAAAAACATTCAGTACTTC. V and J are TRBV5-6 and TRBJ2-4, with TRBD2 matching over 7 bases. The germline V gene has CDR1 SGHDT and CDR2 YYEEEE. The junction had 10 bases not matched to a gene; V was cut back by 4 bases and J by 0 bases. CDR3 length: 17 residues. Together with reference TRBV5-6 and TRBJ2-4, the CDR3 gives the full variable domain: DAGVTQSPTHLIKTRGQQVTLRCSPKSGHDTVSWYQQALGQGPQFIFQYYEEEERQRGNFPDRFSGHQFPNYSSELNVNALLLGDSALYLCASSPAPGRLAKNIQYFGAGTRLSVL.

In DNA, the CDR3 is TGTGCCAGCAGCTCTAGCGGACTCTCCTACGAGCAGTACTTC. Protein sequence: CASSSSGLSYEQYF. V is TRBV11-2 and J is TRBJ2-7, with 7 bases identical to TRBD2. Trimming at V came to 4 bases and at J to 0 bases, leaving 3 bases not matched to a gene. Germline assignment: CDR1 SGHAT and CDR2 FQNNGV. The CDR3 sequence is 14 residues long.

This clone was seen more than once but under ten times. The chain has TRBV6-4 and TRBJ2-7, with D perhaps TRBD1 or TRBD2 (5 bases each). V was shortened by 3 bases and J by 3 bases, with 9 bases between the two germline ends. Germline assignment: CDR1 MRHNA and CDR2 SNTAGT. The CDR3 runs 13 residues. The CDR3 nucleotides read TGTGCCAGCAGTGAACGGGACGGCTACGAGCAGTACTTC. It is translated as CASSERDGYEQYF.

The chain employs TRBV29-1 and TRBJ2-7; a possible D gene is TRBD1 (5 bases). CDR1 and CDR2 (germline): SQVTM, ANQGSEA. CDR3 length: 16 amino acids. V was cut by 1 base and J by 2 bases, with 18 bases left in between. CDR3 in DNA: TGCAGCGTTGAAGGGGTAGACAGATCCTTAACCTACGAGCAGTACTTC. Residues: CSVEGVDRSLTYEQYF.

The genes are TRBV27 and TRBJ2-3; D remains ambiguous. The V end was cut by 2 bases, the J end by 0 bases, with 12 bases between. The length of the CDR3 is 16 residues. CDR1 is MNHEY, CDR2 SMNVEV, per germline (reference sequence). CDR3 residues: CASSLLTEASTDTQYF. DNA for the CDR3: TGTGCCAGCAGTTTACTTACGGAAGCTAGCACAGATACGCAGTATTTT.

The chain recombines TRBV2 with TRBJ2-2; 8 bases align to TRBD2. Trimming took 2 bases from V and 4 from J; bases not matched to a gene: 6. The CDR3 covers 16 residues. Germline CDR1 and CDR2: SNHLY and FYNNEI. Here the CDR3 reads CASSELAGGSTGELFF. CDR3 nucleotides: TGTGCCAGCAGTGAACTGGCGGGAGGTTCCACCGGGGAGCTGTTTTTT.

The chain combines TRBV18 with TRBJ2-7; D not resolved. Germline values: CDR1 KGHSH, CDR2 LQKENI. V lost 0 bases, J lost 3 bases, and 15 bases lay in between. This CDR3 has 16 amino acids. The CDR3: CASSPPRAGLVYEQYF. In nucleotides, the CDR3 is TGTGCCAGCTCACCACCAAGAGCAGGCCTTGTCTACGAGCAGTACTTC.

J is TRBJ2-7 and V is TRBV7-8, with 11 bases that match TRBD2. V lost 2 bases, J lost 9 bases, and 9 bases stayed unmatched. The CDR3 runs to 15 residues. Germline V gives CDR1 SGHVS, CDR2 FQNEAQ. The CDR3 protein is CASSLLALAGDGQYF. The DNA for the CDR3 is TGTGCCAGCAGCTTATTGGCACTAGCGGGAGATGGGCAGTACTTC. Variable domain in full (rest from reference TRBV7-8 and TRBJ2-7): GAGVSQSPRYKVAKRGQDVALRCDPISGHVSLFWYQQALGQGPEFLTYFQNEAQLDKSGLPSDRFFAERPEGSVSTLKIQRTQQEDSAVYLCASSLLALAGDGQYFGPGTRLTVT.

CDR3 protein: CASSWGTGTYEQYF. CDR3 nucleotide sequence: TGCGCCAGCAGCTGGGGGACAGGAACCTACGAGCAGTACTTC. The chain uses TRBV5-1 and TRBJ2-7; 8 nucleotides agree with TRBD1. CDR1 and CDR2 (germline): SGHRS, YFSETQ. This CDR3 is 14 amino acids long. Losses at the gene ends were 3 bases for V and 2 bases for J; bases not matched to a gene: 4.

This chain uses TRBV11-3 with TRBJ2-1; perhaps TRBD1 as D (7 bases). Germline CDR1 and CDR2: SGHNT and YENEEA. V lost 3 bases to trimming and J lost 7 bases, with 13 bases between them. The CDR3 is 14 amino acids. DNA of the CDR3: TGTGCCAGCAGCTTGGAGGGGACAGCTAATGAGCAGTTCTTC. Translating gives CASSLEGTANEQFF.

The chain recombines TRBV7-9 with TRBJ2-3, with 7 bases aligning to TRBD2. Germline V gene data show CDR1 as SEHNR and CDR2 as FQNEAQ (reference sequence). CDR3 length equals 16 residues. The junction had 12 bases not matched to a gene; V was cut back by 3 bases and J by 6 bases. This CDR3 reads CASSFLAGVPGDTQYF. Here the CDR3 DNA reads TGTGCCAGCAGCTTTCTCGCGGGAGTCCCTGGGGATACGCAGTATTTT.

The V and J genes are TRBV2 and TRBJ2-1; 10 bases fit TRBD2. Germline lookup yields CDR1 SNHLY and CDR2 FYNNEI. Trimming at V came to 6 bases and at J to 15 bases, leaving 8 bases not matched to a gene. The CDR3 sequence is 12 residues long. The CDR3 reads CASSAASGRRFF. In DNA form, the CDR3 reads TGTGCCAGCAGCGCCGCTAGCGGGAGACGGTTCTTC.

This clone has only one observation. The DNA of the CDR3 is TGTGCCAGCAGTGTGCACATGATTTTATCCTACGAGCAGTACTTC. Protein: CASSVHMILSYEQYF. The chain carries TRBV28 and TRBJ2-5; D is unclear. The J call may be in error: the DNA end matches TRBJ2-7 better. The length of the CDR3 is 15 residues. Germline V gene data show CDR1 as MDHEN and CDR2 as SYDVKM.

The rearrangement joins TRBV5-4 to TRBJ2-7; 12 positions match TRBD2. CDR3 length equals 14 residues. Germline trimming cut 3 bases from V and 4 bases from J; bases unmatched to any gene: 2. The germline gives CDR1 SGHNT, CDR2 YYREEE (reference sequence). The chain's CDR3 is CASSSGTSGYEQYF. The CDR3 nucleotides are TGTGCCAGCAGCTCCGGGACTAGCGGGTACGAGCAGTACTTC. Together with reference TRBV5-4 and TRBJ2-7, the CDR3 gives the full variable domain: ETGVTQSPTHLIKTRGQQVTLRCSSQSGHNTVSWYQQALGQGPQFIFQYYREEENGRGNFPPRFSGLQFPNYSSELNVNALELDDSALYLCASSSGTSGYEQYFGPGTRLTVT.

This clone appeared a single time. This chain connects TRBV5-4 to TRBJ2-3; D call uncertain. Trimming took 4 bases from V and 0 from J, leaving 9 bases between them. The germline V gene has CDR1 SGHNT and CDR2 YYREEE (reference sequence). This CDR3 is 14 amino acids long. CDR3 loop: CASSEVHSTDTQYF. In DNA form, the CDR3 reads TGTGCCAGCAGCGAGGTGCACAGCACAGATACGCAGTATTTT.

This sequence joins TRBV30 and TRBJ2-7; a weak D match, TRBD2 (5 bases). The CDR3 loop spans 13 amino acids. CDR1 GTSNPN and CDR2 SVGIG come from the germline V gene (reference sequence). With 1 base removed from V and 6 bases from J, the gap between germline ends came to 13 bases. CDR3 loop: CAWSATSGSEQYF. CDR3 DNA sequence: TGTGCCTGGAGTGCAACCTCGGGGTCCGAGCAGTACTTC. Using reference TRBV30 and TRBJ2-7 for the parts outside the CDR3, the full variable domain is SQTIHQWPATLVQPVGSPLSLECTVEGTSNPNLYWYRQAAGRGLQLLFYSVGIGQISSEVPQNLSASRPQDRQFILSSKKLLLSDSGFYLCAWSATSGSEQYFGPGTRLTVT.

The chain combines TRBV4-1 with TRBJ2-3; 7 bases map to TRBD2. The CDR3 sequence is 17 residues long. CDR1 is MGHRA and CDR2 is YSYEKL in the germline V gene. The V and J ends lost 3 bases and 3 bases, in that order; junction bases with no gene match: 12. This CDR3 is CASSQGGVRVGTDTQYF. In nucleotides, the CDR3 is TGCGCCAGCAGCCAGGGGGGGGTCAGGGTAGGGACAGATACGCAGTATTTT.

The rearrangement joins TRBV7-3 to TRBJ2-7; 8 bases map to TRBD2. CDR1 and CDR2 from the germline V gene are SGHTA and FQGTGA. The CDR3 totals 15 residues. After removal of 0 bases from V and 8 bases from J, the junction contained 9 bases not matched to a gene. The CDR3 region is CASSLTYLAGSKQYF. Here the CDR3 DNA reads TGTGCCAGCAGCTTAACATACCTAGCGGGTTCTAAGCAGTACTTC.

The chain carries TRBV7-8 and TRBJ2-7; 10 bases agree with TRBD1. The CDR3 spans 14 residues. V dropped 7 bases and J dropped 4; count of bases not matched to a gene: 7. Germline loops: CDR1 SGHVS, CDR2 FQNEAQ. The chain's CDR3 is CASKSPGQGYEQYF. CDR3 sequence (DNA): TGTGCCAGCAAGTCGCCGGGACAGGGGTACGAGCAGTACTTC.

The chain is built from TRBV7-9 and TRBJ2-5; either TRBD1 or TRBD2 may supply D (5 bases each). Germline CDR1 reads SEHNR; CDR2 reads FQNEAQ (reference sequence). V gave up 8 bases and J gave up 7 bases, with 8 bases separating them. This CDR3 contains 10 residues. This chain's CDR3 is CASEGTTQYF. The CDR3 nucleotides are TGTGCCAGCGAAGGGACGACCCAGTACTTC. Supplemented by reference TRBV7-9 and TRBJ2-5, the full variable domain reads DTGVSQNPRHKITKRGQNVTFRCDPISEHNRLYWYRQTLGQGPEFLTYFQNEAQLEKSRLLSDRFSAERPKGSFSTLEIQRTEQGDSAMYLCASEGTTQYFGPGTRLLVL.

This chain joins TRBV7-9 and TRBJ2-7, with 8 bases lining up with TRBD1. The V gene's germline CDR1 is SEHNR and CDR2 FQNEAQ (reference sequence). The CDR3 runs to 15 residues. Trimming at V came to 5 bases and at J to 1 base, leaving 7 bases not matched to a gene. The CDR3 DNA is TGTGCCAGCAGCACGACCGGGACAGGATCCTACGAGCAGTACTTC. Encoded protein: CASSTTGTGSYEQYF.